The rows below give T cell receptor beta chains drawn from one sample of a study of blood T cell repertoires in COVID-19. The protocol was immunoSEQ multiplex PCR, while the TCRdb copy is restricted to in-frame clones and leaves out a portion. The data hold about 33,000 clones, with around 90% observed a single time. Sequencing used peripheral blood. The receptors were sampled from a man between 65 and 80 years old with acute or convalescent COVID-19. Both conserved end residues are part of each CDR3. D genes are given only for firm matches. The size of a clone is reported for some rows only, either as once, few or many, or as a class for expanded clones.

v_call	j_call	d_call	clone_size	cdr3_aa	cdr3_nt
TRBV19	TRBJ1-5	TRBD1	.	CASSIMAGGGQPQHF	TGTGCCAGTAGTATAATGGCAGGGGGCGGTCAGCCCCAGCATTTT
TRBV28	TRBJ1-2	.	.	CASSLVELGYTF	TGTGCCAGCAGTTTAGTCGAACTGGGCTACACCTTC
TRBV5-1	TRBJ2-7	.	.	CASSPGDGGREQYF	TGCGCCAGCAGCCCCGGGGATGGGGGCCGCGAGCAGTACTTC
TRBV5-1	TRBJ2-7	.	.	CASSPAGPHYEQYF	TGCGCCAGCAGCCCGGCGGGCCCCCACTACGAGCAGTACTTC
TRBV4-2	TRBJ2-1	.	.	CASSQDPLFGESSYNEQFF	TGTGCCAGCAGCCAAGATCCCCTCTTTGGGGAGAGCTCCTACAATGAGCAGTTCTTC
TRBV7-9	TRBJ1-2	.	.	CASSLLAGSYGYTF	TGTGCCAGCAGCTTGCTTGCAGGGTCCTATGGCTACACCTTC
TRBV25-1	TRBJ1-4	TRBD1	.	CASSEFQGGHEKLFF	TGTGCCAGCAGTGAATTTCAGGGGGGTCATGAAAAACTGTTTTTT
TRBV29-1	TRBJ2-7	.	.	CSVAGQSRSYEQYF	TGCAGCGTCGCAGGACAGAGCCGCTCCTACGAGCAGTACTTC
TRBV24-1	TRBJ1-5	.	.	CATQATSNQPQHF	TGTGCCACCCAGGCCACGAGCAATCAGCCCCAGCATTTT
TRBV29-1	TRBJ1-1	.	.	CSLRRNTEAFF	TGCAGTCTAAGGAGGAACACTGAAGCTTTCTTT
TRBV4-3	TRBJ1-2	.	.	CASSHALSEGRYYGYTF	TGCGCCAGCAGCCACGCCCTAAGTGAGGGAAGGTACTATGGCTACACCTTC
TRBV5-1	TRBJ2-2	.	.	CASSLGGGNTGELFF	TGCGCCAGCAGCTTGGGAGGGGGGAACACCGGGGAGCTGTTTTTT
TRBV6-5	TRBJ1-2	.	.	CASSLDTGFNYGYTF	TGTGCCAGCAGCCTGGACACAGGCTTTAACTATGGCTACACCTTC
TRBV29-1	TRBJ2-7	.	few	CSVAADTYEQYF	TGCAGCGTTGCAGCGGATACCTACGAGCAGTACTTC
TRBV10-3	TRBJ2-2	.	.	CAISEAYGGNTGELFF	TGTGCCATCAGTGAGGCCTACGGGGGGAACACCGGGGAGCTGTTTTTT
TRBV19	TRBJ2-1	.	.	CASSSQGNYNEQFF	TGTGCCAGTAGTAGCCAGGGAAACTACAATGAGCAGTTCTTC
TRBV29-1	TRBJ1-1	.	.	CSVGGGTEAFF	TGCAGCGTCGGGGGGGGCACTGAAGCTTTCTTT
TRBV7-9	TRBJ2-1	.	.	CASSLVGQGSSYNEQFF	TGTGCCAGCAGCTTAGTAGGGCAGGGGAGCTCCTACAATGAGCAGTTCTTC
TRBV5-4	TRBJ2-3	.	.	CASSLGGFATQYF	TGTGCCAGCAGCTTGGGAGGTTTTGCTACGCAGTATTTT